The source of this T cell receptor beta chain is a study of regulatory T cells in long-lasting Graves disease. General study results and limits: Thyroid tissue was not studied; only peripheral blood was.

Building of the TCR beta libraries involved iRepertoire HTBI primers and Arm-PCR of CDR3 regions. In TCRdb, the multiplex PCR reads were re-called with MiXCR into one record per CDR3 protein. Counted here are almost 450,000 distinct CDR3 sequences, around 17% occurring once; the ten biggest clones make up roughly 10%. Time point here: newly diagnosed GD, antithyroid drugs for less than 3 months. Generation of the TCR library employed RNA extracted from PBMCs. This clonotype was seen many times. The antigen is not known. The data were also submitted as part of a second study, on T cells in Graves' hyperthyroidism and ophthalmopathy. This second study notes: From stable hyperthyroidism, ophthalmopathy was separated by a 13 V-J model.

The receptor was derived from a woman aged 25 to 45 with Graves disease. Sample: peripheral blood mononuclear cells (PBMCs), taken at new diagnosis, from a patient treated with antithyroid drugs.

The CDR3 here is CASRVSDEKLFF. The CDR3 nucleotides read TGTGCCAGCAGGGTGTCGGATGAAAAACTGTTTTTT. The rearrangement links TRBV2 to TRBJ1-4; the D is unclear. The germline gives CDR1 SNHLY, CDR2 FYNNEI. The V and J ends lost 6 bases and 6 bases respectively, with 8 bases between them. The CDR3 is made up of 12 amino acids.